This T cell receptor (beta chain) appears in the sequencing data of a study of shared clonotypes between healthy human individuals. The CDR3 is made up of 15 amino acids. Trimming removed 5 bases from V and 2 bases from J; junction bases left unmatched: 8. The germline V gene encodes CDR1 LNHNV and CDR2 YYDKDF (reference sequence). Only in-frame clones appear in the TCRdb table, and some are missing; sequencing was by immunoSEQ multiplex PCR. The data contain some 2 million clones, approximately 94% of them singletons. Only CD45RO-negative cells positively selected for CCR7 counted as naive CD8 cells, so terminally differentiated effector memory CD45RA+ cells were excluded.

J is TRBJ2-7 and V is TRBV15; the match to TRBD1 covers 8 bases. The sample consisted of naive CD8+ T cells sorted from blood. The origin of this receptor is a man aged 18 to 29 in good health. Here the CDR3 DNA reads TGTGCCACCAGCTCCCACCGGACAGGGACCTACGAGCAGTACTTC. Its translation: CATSSHRTGTYEQYF.